This T cell receptor beta chain appears in the sequencing data of a study of Graves' ophthalmopathy and Graves' hyperthyroidism. General study points: The model's ophthalmopathy progression predictions had more than 55% sensitivity and 72.22% specificity.

Amplification targeted the TCR beta CDR3 regions, with RNA transcripts as the source material. HTBI-primed first-round RT-PCR preceded second-round multiplex PCR. MiXCR was run by TCRdb on the multiplex PCR reads, yielding one entry per CDR3 protein. This sample has 600,000 to 950,000 distinct CDR3 sequences, with 35% to 50% found just once. With respect to this clonotype: The target antigen is unknown. Its ends do not fully match the called genes, so a read error is possible.

Germline values: CDR1 DFQATT, CDR2 SNEGSKA (reference sequence). The CDR3 runs to 15 residues. This TCR was sampled from an adult man with Graves' ophthalmopathy. Sequencing was carried out using peripheral blood. The rearrangement links TRBV20-1 to TRBJ2-5; possible D gene TRBD2, 8 bases. The CDR3 DNA is TGCAGTGCTAGGGATTTAGCGGGGCAGGGGGAGACCCAGTGCTTC. It translates to CSARDLAGQGETQCF.